The present entry profiles one TCR beta chain with its context. Sorted-subset replicate PCR reactions were performed with roughly 200 ng DNA, corresponding to roughly 30,000 T cell genomes. Data came from immunoSEQ multiplex PCR; TCRdb stores just in-frame clones and leaves some out. This table has some 2,100,000 clones, 90% to 97% appearing once. The data originate from a study of shared clonotypes between healthy human individuals. From germline, CDR1 is MNHEY and CDR2 SMNVEV (reference sequence). V shed 3 bases and J 5 bases; nucleotides not matched to a gene: 9. This CDR3 comprises 16 residues. The sample comprised naive CD4+ T cells sorted from blood. The sample's subset: CD45RA+ positively selected. V and J are TRBV27 and TRBJ2-7, with 11 bases identical to TRBD1. This clonotype was obtained from a man aged 18 to 29 in good health. The CDR3, as DNA: TGTGCCAGCAGTTTCAAACCGGGACAGGGGGTCAACGAGCAGTACTTC. Its translation is CASSFKPGQGVNEQYF.